One TCR beta chain is described in this entry. The data derive from a study of control samples from healthy donors and cancer patients. The method was immunoSEQ multiplex PCR; TCRdb's version includes in-frame clones alone and lacks a portion of them. Found here are 120,000 to 150,000 clones, about nine tenths of them singletons; the top ten hold over 4.5%. V was pared by 0 bases and J by 5 bases, with 12 bases between. From germline, CDR1 is SGHNT and CDR2 YYREEE (reference sequence). The CDR3 contains 14 residues. The chain joins TRBV5-4 to TRBJ2-7; D possibly corresponds to TRBD1 (5 bases). The receptor was derived from a man between 25 and 39 years old in good health. Sequencing input: blood. CDR3 region: CASSLDAGYHEQYF. DNA for the CDR3: TGTGCCAGCAGCTTGGATGCAGGGTATCACGAGCAGTACTTC. Looking up the rest from reference TRBV5-4 and TRBJ2-7 gives the full variable domain: ETGVTQSPTHLIKTRGQQVTLRCSSQSGHNTVSWYQQALGQGPQFIFQYYREEENGRGNFPPRFSGLQFPNYSSELNVNALELDDSALYLCASSLDAGYHEQYFGPGTRLTVT.